A single sample gave rise to the 19 T cell receptor beta chains below, sequenced in a study of shared clonotypes between healthy human individuals (dated by TCRdb to 2020 to 2022). Libraries were made using the immunoSEQ multiplex PCR assay. Drawn from immuneACCESS, this table holds only the in-frame rearrangements with V and J called that TCRdb kept. Clones are partly lost; checked studies trace under half to an unresolved V gene and leave the rest unexplained. Counted in this sample were roughly 2,300,000 clones; roughly 90% of them appeared once. About 0.41% of the sample is held by the ten biggest clonotypes. The sequencing sample was made of naive CD4+ T cells from PBMCs. Interpreted using the paper, the cell subset or site label stands for: CD45RA+ positively selected. The receptors shown here come from a man younger than 35 in good health. Some clones in this sample may be carry-over from other donors' samples.

This clone appeared once. Other DNA sequences in this specimen translate into the identical CDR3. V is TRBV5-1 and J is TRBJ2-1, with TRBD2 matching 7 bases. This CDR3 is 16 amino acids long. The germline V gene encodes CDR1 SGHRS and CDR2 YFSETQ. Trimming removed 0 bases from V and 0 bases from J; junction bases left unmatched: 3. CDR3 region: CASSLASGSSYNEQFF. CDR3 bases: TGCGCCAGCAGCTTGGCTAGCGGCAGCTCCTACAATGAGCAGTTCTTC.

The V call is TRBV7-2, the J call TRBJ1-1; no definite D call. Trimming removed 0 bases from V and 4 bases from J, with 9 bases in between. The CDR3 length is 14 residues. From germline, CDR1 is SGHTA and CDR2 FQGNSA. Written as DNA, the CDR3 is TGTGCCAGCAGCTTAGCGTTGTTGGGCACTGAAGCTTTCTTT. Translated, it gives CASSLALLGTEAFF.

The J gene is TRBJ1-3, the V gene TRBV5-6; weak D call: TRBD1 (6 bases). V lost 4 bases and J lost 2, with 7 bases in between. Germline V gene lookup returns CDR1 SGHDT and CDR2 YYEEEE. The CDR3 has 13 amino acids. The CDR3 DNA reads as TGTGCCAGCAGCCCAGGGGCTGGAAACACCATATATTTT. It yields the protein CASSPGAGNTIYF.

V gene TRBV25-1 combines with J gene TRBJ1-2, with D hard to call. CDR3 size: 13 residues. Germline CDR1 and CDR2: MGHDK and SYGVNS. V lost 3 bases, J lost 6 bases, and 11 bases lay in between. The CDR3 loop is CASSEVARDGYTF. As DNA, the CDR3 is TGTGCCAGCAGTGAGGTTGCGAGGGATGGCTACACCTTC.

Turning to this clone: The same CDR3 can be traced to other DNA sequences in this sample. The V call is TRBV6-1, the J call TRBJ2-3; D may be TRBD2 (6 bases). V lost 5 bases to trimming and J lost 5 bases, with 8 bases between them. CDR1 is MNHNS, CDR2 SASEGT, per germline. The CDR3 totals 12 residues. CDR3 coding DNA: TGTGCCAGCAGTCCCGGGGGAGATACGCAGTATTTT. It specifies CASSPGGDTQYF.

This rearrangement joins TRBV6-1 to TRBJ1-2; 7 bases fit TRBD1. Germline loops: CDR1 MNHNS, CDR2 SASEGT. The CDR3 is made up of 14 amino acids. J was trimmed by 5 bases and V by 3 bases; bases with no gene match: 6. CDR3 region: CASSDHQQGYGYTF. Here the CDR3 DNA reads TGTGCCAGCAGTGATCACCAACAGGGGTATGGCTACACCTTC.

This rearrangement joins TRBV5-1 to TRBJ2-7, with D perhaps TRBD1 (7 bases). V was shortened by 4 bases and J by 4 bases, with 15 bases between the two germline ends. Germline assignment: CDR1 SGHRS and CDR2 YFSETQ. The CDR3 length is 14 residues. CDR3 residues: CASSTRGDLYEQYF. The CDR3 DNA sequence: TGCGCCAGCAGCACCAGGGGGGACTTGTACGAGCAGTACTTC.

The V and J genes are TRBV7-2 and TRBJ1-5; 7 bases are a match to TRBD1. J gave up 6 bases and V 2 bases, and 7 bases lay outside the gene matches. Per germline, CDR1 SGHTA and CDR2 FQGNSA. The CDR3 is 15 residues long. The CDR3 spells CASSLRQGEGQPQHF. CDR3 nucleotides: TGTGCCAGCAGCTTAAGGCAGGGGGAAGGTCAGCCCCAGCATTTT.

This chain joins TRBV2 and TRBJ1-3; D possibly corresponds to TRBD1 (6 bases). Germline V gene sequence: CDR1 SNHLY, CDR2 FYNNEI. The CDR3 is 13 residues long. V was clipped by 8 bases and J by 2 bases, with 10 bases between them. The CDR3 spells CASGQHTGNTIYF. Here the CDR3 DNA reads TGTGCCAGCGGACAGCACACTGGAAACACCATATATTTT.

The chain uses TRBV5-1 and TRBJ2-1, with TRBD1 matching over 9 bases. This CDR3 is built from 15 residues. CDR1 is SGHRS and CDR2 is YFSETQ in the germline V gene. V was clipped by 5 bases and J by 7 bases; unmatched bases: 10. The CDR3 reads CASSYTGGQFNEQFF. DNA for the CDR3: TGCGCCAGCAGTTATACAGGGGGCCAATTTAATGAGCAGTTCTTC.

The chain couples TRBV5-1 to TRBJ2-2; TRBD2 agrees at 9 bases. The CDR3 runs to 17 residues. Losses at the gene ends were 0 bases for V and 1 base for J; bases not matched to a gene: 4. Germline assignment: CDR1 SGHRS and CDR2 YFSETQ. CDR3 protein: CASSLGPAGGNTGELFF. The CDR3 DNA reads TGCGCCAGCAGCTTGGGTCCAGCGGGAGGGAACACCGGGGAGCTGTTTTTT. Complete variable domain (other parts from reference TRBV5-1 and TRBJ2-2): KAGVTQTPRYLIKTRGQQVTLSCSPISGHRSVSWYQQTPGQGLQFLFEYFSETQRNKGNFPGRFSGRQFSNSRSEMNVSTLELGDSALYLCASSLGPAGGNTGELFFGEGSRLTVL.

The CDR3 loop is CASSLGTGTTEAFF. The CDR3 DNA is TGTGCCAGCAGCTTGGGGACAGGAACCACTGAAGCTTTCTTT. This chain uses TRBV7-2 with TRBJ1-1, with TRBD1 matching 8 bases. The junction had 4 bases not matched to a gene; V was cut back by 3 bases and J by 4 bases. The germline V gene encodes CDR1 SGHTA and CDR2 FQGNSA. This CDR3 comprises 14 residues.

This clone was recorded only once. For the CDR3, the DNA is TGCAGCGTAGGGACCGACTCCTACGAGCAGTACTTC. Amino acids: CSVGTDSYEQYF. The V call is TRBV29-1, the J call TRBJ2-7, with D perhaps TRBD1 or TRBD2 (5 bases each). V was pared by 6 bases and J by 0 bases, with 9 bases between. The V gene's germline CDR1 is SQVTM and CDR2 ANQGSEA. This CDR3 spans 12 amino acids.

This clone was seen only a few times. This same CDR3 is encoded by further DNA sequences in the sample. The V gene is TRBV18, the J gene TRBJ1-3; maybe TRBD1 (6 bases). CDR1 and CDR2 (germline): KGHSH, LQKENI. This CDR3 is built from 15 residues. Trimming removed 2 bases at V and 0 bases at J, with 8 bases between. CDR3: CASSPTGSSGNTIYF. Written as DNA, the CDR3 is TGTGCCAGCTCACCAACAGGGAGCTCTGGAAACACCATATATTTT.

This clone was seen just once. V usage is TRBV19 and J usage is TRBJ1-5; D remains ambiguous. The CDR3 loop spans 14 amino acids. Deletions cut 7 bases from V and 0 bases from J, with 10 bases between. From germline, CDR1 is LNHDA and CDR2 SQIVND (reference sequence). CDR3 sequence: CASNSAFSNQPQHF. The DNA for the CDR3 is TGTGCCAGTAATTCGGCCTTTAGCAATCAGCCCCAGCATTTT.

The gene calls are TRBV6-5 and TRBJ1-1; D ambiguous. Germline loops: CDR1 MNHEY, CDR2 SVGAGI. The CDR3 has 16 amino acids. Trimming left V 0 bases short and J 4 bases short, with 15 bases between. The CDR3 reads CASSYSVPRSSTEAFF. The CDR3 DNA follows: TGTGCCAGCAGTTACTCGGTCCCTCGTAGCAGCACTGAAGCTTTCTTT.

This clone was detected a few times. The chain carries TRBV9 and TRBJ1-1; 9 nucleotides match TRBD1. CDR3 length: 17 amino acids. V was clipped by 4 bases and J by 3 bases; unmatched bases: 13. Per the germline V gene, CDR1 is SGDLS and CDR2 is YYNGEE. This chain's CDR3 is CASSPQLGGTGYTEAFF. The CDR3 nucleotides are TGTGCCAGCAGCCCCCAGTTGGGAGGGACAGGGTACACTGAAGCTTTCTTT. Complete variable domain (other parts from reference TRBV9 and TRBJ1-1): DSGVTQTPKHLITATGQRVTLRCSPRSGDLSVYWYQQSLDQGLQFLIQYYNGEERAKGNILERFSAQQFPDLHSELNLSSLELGDSALYFCASSPQLGGTGYTEAFFGQGTRLTVV.

This chain joins TRBV29-1 and TRBJ1-1; 9 bases are a match to TRBD1. Trimming took 7 bases from V and 3 from J; bases not matched to a gene: 3. Germline V lookup: CDR1 SQVTM, CDR2 ANQGSEA. The CDR3 is made up of 12 amino acids. Written as DNA, the CDR3 is TGCAGCGCCGACAGGGGGTACACTGAAGCTTTCTTT. Translated, it gives CSADRGYTEAFF.

In regard to this clone: Additional DNA sequences in this sample encode the identical CDR3. V and J are TRBV2 and TRBJ2-5; D might be TRBD1 (6 bases). The CDR3 loop spans 14 amino acids. Germline V gene lookup returns CDR1 SNHLY and CDR2 FYNNEI. The germline V and J ends were trimmed by 3 bases and 2 bases, with 10 bases remaining between them. The DNA of the CDR3 is TGTGCCAGCAGTGATGACAGGACACAAGAGACCCAGTACTTC. It encodes CASSDDRTQETQYF.